Sequencing of this T cell receptor beta chain was carried out in a study of blood T cell repertoires in COVID-19. Study-level background: Material from acute and convalescent COVID-19 was sourced from the United States, Italy and Spain. T cells, B-cell-depleted T cells, or PBMCs supplied cDNA or gDNA.

Sequenced by immunoSEQ multiplex PCR; TCRdb stores in-frame clones only, minus some. The sample lists roughly 200,000 clones; approximately 90% were seen once. The CDR3 is 13 amino acids. The germline V and J ends were trimmed by 6 bases and 2 bases, with 11 bases remaining between them. The V gene's germline CDR1 is MNHEY and CDR2 SVGAGI. This rearrangement joins TRBV6-5 to TRBJ2-7; possibly TRBD1 for D (6 bases). The sequence derives from a woman aged 25 to 39 with acute or convalescent COVID-19. Sequenced: peripheral blood. The CDR3 loop reads CASSRPGAYEQYF. The DNA for the CDR3 is TGTGCCAGCAGCCGACCAGGGGCCTACGAGCAGTACTTC.